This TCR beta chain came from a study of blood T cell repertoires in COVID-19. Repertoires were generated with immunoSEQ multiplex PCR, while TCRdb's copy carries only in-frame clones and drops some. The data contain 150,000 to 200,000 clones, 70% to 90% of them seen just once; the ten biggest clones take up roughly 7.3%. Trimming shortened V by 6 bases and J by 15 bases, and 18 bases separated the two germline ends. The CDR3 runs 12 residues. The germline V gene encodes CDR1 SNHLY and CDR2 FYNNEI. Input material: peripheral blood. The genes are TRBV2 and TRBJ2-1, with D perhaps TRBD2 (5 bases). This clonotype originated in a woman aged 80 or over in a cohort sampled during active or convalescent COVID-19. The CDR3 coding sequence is TGTGCCAGCAGGGCCGGAGGACCCGCGGCGTTCTTC. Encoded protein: CASRAGGPAAFF.